This TCR beta chain is drawn from a study of T cells expressing NK-cell markers (dated by TCRdb to 2018 to 2021). Describing the broader study: Fewer than ten donors provided sorted CD3+CD56+NKG2C+, CD3+CD56+NKG2C- and CD3+CD56-NKG2C+ T-cell subsets, whose TCR beta-chain repertoires were profiled. Among the eight sequenced donors, seven were HCMV-seropositive and one was HCMV-seronegative. The libraries were sequenced on Illumina HiSeq 2000/2500, MiSeq or NextSeq, producing 2 x 150 bp reads. The eight sequenced donors were randomly selected healthy volunteers, three men and five women. Summary of the overall study and its limitations: Whether the expanded NKG2C-expressing T cell clones were specific for HCMV antigens remained unclear. Those dominant clonotypes were again the most abundant among CD3+CD56-NKG2C+ cells in a handful of donors, at roughly 28.3-65%. In roughly six donors, the dominant CD3+CD56+NKG2C+ clonotypes ranked among the top 10 CD8+ clonotypes, making up 1.0-7.0% of CD8+ T cells.

The CDR3 covers 13 residues, taking in both the cysteine and the phenylalanine. The DNA sequence is not available. CDR1 is given as SGHTA and CDR2 as FQGTGA, both from the germline V gene. A commercial ELISA kit detecting HCMV-specific IgG in serum was used to determine HCMV serostatus. Peripheral blood mononuclear cells were isolated from blood by Ficoll density gradient centrifugation. Sequencing instrument: Illumina HiSeq 2000. The TCR beta cDNA libraries were made using 5'RACE template switching, a step that added both a universal primer site and unique molecular identifiers. cDNA synthesis was primed from the TCR beta constant segment and was followed by two successive PCR amplification steps. On the authors' methods: MIGEC was used to demultiplex reads and group the reads by UMI, and MiTCR was used to assemble and quantify clonotypes. To exclude erroneous sequences, any TCR cDNA sequence not supported by at least two reads was discarded. The tcR package was used for downstream repertoire analysis, with clonotypes matched between fractions based on CDR3 nucleotide sequence plus V segment. VDJmatch was used to annotate antigen specificity against VDJdb, with one amino acid substitution in CDR3 allowed. Following reprocessing of the reads by TCRdb, the data hold one row per CDR3 protein sequence and no DNA is available. These V and J calls derive from TCRdb rather than the authors' analysis. The record for this sample contains hundreds of thousands of distinct CDR3 sequences. The biggest ten clones account for under 7.5% of the sample.

Turning to this clonotype: The antigen this receptor binds is unknown.

The V and J genes are TRBV7-3 and TRBJ2-3; TCRdb lists TRBD2, though no DNA is available to test this call. Sequences were obtained from blood T cells: a sorted CD56 or NKG2C T cell subset, CD4+ or CD8+ T cells, or bulk PBMC T cells (not recorded which). This clonotype originated in a woman between 18 and 75 years old in good health. The CDR3: CASSSDFTDTQYF.